The present TCR beta chain was sequenced within a study of tumor and adjacent non-tumor tissue in lung cancer. The CDR3 has 14 residues. The germline CDR1 and CDR2 sequences are MGHRA and YSYEKL. Three rounds of nested PCR, following a modified ARM-PCR protocol, produced the TCRbeta library. TCRdb reanalysed the multiplex PCR reads using MiXCR and keeps one entry per CDR3 protein. The sample carries 84,000 or so distinct CDR3 sequences, about three fifths recorded once. In this sample, this clonotype turned up a few times. Its antigen is not identified. Germline is not matched at one junction end, which may reflect a read error. Study results and limitations: Tumor repertoires had a smaller top 100 clone share than normal lung.

This sample's RNA came from whole unsorted tissue. Newly diagnosed lung cancer patients had thoracic surgery in China, August–late 2014, without prior chemotherapy. The sequenced sample was lung tumor tissue. V and J are TRBV4-1 and TRBJ2-5, with a possible D match to TRBD2 (6 bases). The source is a man between 65 and 85 years old with non-small cell lung cancer. CDR3 residues: CASSQGGSFDTRYF. The CDR3 bases are TGCGCCAGCAGCCAGGGGGGAAGCTTTGATACCCGGTACTTC.